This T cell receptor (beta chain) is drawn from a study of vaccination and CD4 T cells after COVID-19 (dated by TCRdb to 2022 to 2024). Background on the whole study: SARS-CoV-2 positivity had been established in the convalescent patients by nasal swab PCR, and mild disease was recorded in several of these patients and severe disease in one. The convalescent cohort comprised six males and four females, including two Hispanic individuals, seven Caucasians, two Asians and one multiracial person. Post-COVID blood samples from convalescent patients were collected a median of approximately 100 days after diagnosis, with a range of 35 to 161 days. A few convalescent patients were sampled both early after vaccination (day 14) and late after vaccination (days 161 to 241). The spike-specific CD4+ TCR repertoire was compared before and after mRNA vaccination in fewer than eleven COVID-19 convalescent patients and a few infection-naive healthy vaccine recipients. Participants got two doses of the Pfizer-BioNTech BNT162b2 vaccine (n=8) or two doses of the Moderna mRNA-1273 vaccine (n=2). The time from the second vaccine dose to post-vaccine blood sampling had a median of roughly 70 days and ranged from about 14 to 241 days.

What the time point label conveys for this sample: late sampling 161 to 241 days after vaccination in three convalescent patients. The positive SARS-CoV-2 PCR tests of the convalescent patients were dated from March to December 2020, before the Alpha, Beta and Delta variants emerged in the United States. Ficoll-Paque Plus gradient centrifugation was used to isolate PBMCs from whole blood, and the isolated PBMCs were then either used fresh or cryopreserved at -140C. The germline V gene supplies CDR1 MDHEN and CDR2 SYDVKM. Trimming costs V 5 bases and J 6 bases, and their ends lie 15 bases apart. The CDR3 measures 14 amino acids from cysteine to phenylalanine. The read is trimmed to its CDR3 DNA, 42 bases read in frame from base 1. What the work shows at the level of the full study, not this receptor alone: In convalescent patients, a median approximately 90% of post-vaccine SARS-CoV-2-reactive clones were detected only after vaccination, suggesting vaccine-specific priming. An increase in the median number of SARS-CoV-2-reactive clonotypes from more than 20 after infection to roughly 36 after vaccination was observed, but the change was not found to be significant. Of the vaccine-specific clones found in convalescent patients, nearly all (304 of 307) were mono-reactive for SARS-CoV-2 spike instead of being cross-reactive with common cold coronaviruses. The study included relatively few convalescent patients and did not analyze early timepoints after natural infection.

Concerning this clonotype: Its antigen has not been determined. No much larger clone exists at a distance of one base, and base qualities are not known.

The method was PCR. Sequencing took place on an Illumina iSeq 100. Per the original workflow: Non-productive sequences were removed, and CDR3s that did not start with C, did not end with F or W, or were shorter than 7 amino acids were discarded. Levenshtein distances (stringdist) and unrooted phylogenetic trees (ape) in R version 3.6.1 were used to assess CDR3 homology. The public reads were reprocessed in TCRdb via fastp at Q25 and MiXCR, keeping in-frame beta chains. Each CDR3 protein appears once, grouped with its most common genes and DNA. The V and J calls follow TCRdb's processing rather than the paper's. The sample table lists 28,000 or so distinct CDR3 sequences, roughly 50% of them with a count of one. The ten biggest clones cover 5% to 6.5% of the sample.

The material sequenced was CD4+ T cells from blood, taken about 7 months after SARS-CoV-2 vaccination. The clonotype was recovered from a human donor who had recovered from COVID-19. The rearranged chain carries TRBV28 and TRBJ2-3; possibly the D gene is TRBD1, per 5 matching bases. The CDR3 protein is CASSLSGRSDTQYF. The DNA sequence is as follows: TGTGCCAGCAGTCTATCAGGGCGGTCCGATACGCAGTATTTT.